Listed below are T cell receptor beta chains from one sample, sequenced in a study of shared clonotypes between healthy human individuals. The protocol was immunoSEQ multiplex PCR, while the TCRdb copy is restricted to in-frame clones and leaves out a portion. This table holds 500,000 or so clones, more than 95% found once. The sample taken for sequencing was naive CD4+ T cells sorted from blood. The receptors were gathered from a woman in her twenties or thirties in good health. Both conserved end residues are part of each CDR3. Each record gives: V gene, J gene, CDR3 protein.

TRBV4-1,TRBJ2-7,CASSQEGPRLAADSYEQYF
TRBV28,TRBJ2-7,CASSLASIYEQYF
TRBV19,TRBJ1-2,CASSIPGLGGYTF
TRBV6-1,TRBJ1-1,CASKPGRMNTEAFF
TRBV5-1,TRBJ2-7,CASSLEAGGPSEQYF
TRBV28,TRBJ1-5,CASRGSNQPQHF
TRBV28,TRBJ2-1,CASSPGTSGSYEQFF
TRBV19,TRBJ2-7,CASSDRGQIYEQYF
TRBV7-9,TRBJ2-1,CASSFGLAGLYNEQFF
TRBV15,TRBJ2-7,CATSRDPDPHSYEQYF
TRBV28,TRBJ1-2,CASSLEDRAGYGYTF
TRBV7-2,TRBJ2-7,CASSSQGYEQYF
TRBV5-1,TRBJ2-2,CASSLGTGGSGELFF
TRBV7-2,TRBJ2-1,CASSSPSERAWDEQFF
TRBV13,TRBJ2-7,CASSLGLAGEYEQYF
TRBV28,TRBJ1-2,CASRPGTANYGYTF
TRBV9,TRBJ2-5,CASNLLGTSQETQYF
TRBV27,TRBJ2-7,CASSPLGIGGYEQYF
TRBV29-1,TRBJ2-7,CSVVGGGGTASHEQYF
TRBV30,TRBJ2-1,CAWSGSAEQFF
TRBV20-1,TRBJ2-5,CSARGGTQYF
TRBV5-1,TRBJ2-2,CASTKGGINTGELFF
TRBV5-1,TRBJ2-6,CASTQGQGPGANVLTF
TRBV18,TRBJ2-2,CASSPLNTGELFF
TRBV13,TRBJ2-3,CASSRSGRVGTDTQYF
TRBV5-4,TRBJ2-7,CASSLFNPRSSYEQYF
TRBV5-4,TRBJ1-2,CASSLVTTSDYLNGYTF
TRBV28,TRBJ1-1,CASRLPGLRVIRGTEAFF
TRBV5-1,TRBJ2-4,CASSPPGEIGIQYF
TRBV4-2,TRBJ2-7,CASSQGQWDVDEQYF
TRBV19,TRBJ1-3,CASRTDRRGGNTIYF
TRBV5-5,TRBJ2-7,CASSLPAASSYEQYF
TRBV19,TRBJ2-1,CASSKGQYYNEQFF
TRBV10-2,TRBJ1-1,CASSESRGDTEAFF
TRBV4-1,TRBJ2-3,CASSQPGPDTQYF
TRBV7-7,TRBJ1-1,CASSFTMNTEAFF
TRBV27,TRBJ1-5,CASGDRHLRNQPQHF
TRBV5-1,TRBJ2-7,CASSRGTGTYEQYF
TRBV4-1,-,CASSQDLEGYYEQYF
TRBV7-8,TRBJ1-5,CASSLDYSNQPQHF
TRBV27,TRBJ2-1,CASSLMGAGGSSYNEQFF
TRBV9,TRBJ1-2,CASSVDSSYGYTF
TRBV4-1,TRBJ2-7,CASSQEGDNLYEQYF
TRBV4-1,TRBJ1-1,CASSQRDRAAEAFF
TRBV30,TRBJ2-5,CAFETGPSLGAETQYF
TRBV6-4,TRBJ2-7,CASSDVTGVLCYEQYF
TRBV28,TRBJ2-7,CASSLPGNEQYF
TRBV15,TRBJ2-7,CATSRQGTVEQYF
TRBV30,TRBJ1-2,CAWIRGTRGGYTF
TRBV27,TRBJ1-5,CASSWESSGNQPQHF
TRBV28,TRBJ1-2,CASSPFGRLNYGYTF